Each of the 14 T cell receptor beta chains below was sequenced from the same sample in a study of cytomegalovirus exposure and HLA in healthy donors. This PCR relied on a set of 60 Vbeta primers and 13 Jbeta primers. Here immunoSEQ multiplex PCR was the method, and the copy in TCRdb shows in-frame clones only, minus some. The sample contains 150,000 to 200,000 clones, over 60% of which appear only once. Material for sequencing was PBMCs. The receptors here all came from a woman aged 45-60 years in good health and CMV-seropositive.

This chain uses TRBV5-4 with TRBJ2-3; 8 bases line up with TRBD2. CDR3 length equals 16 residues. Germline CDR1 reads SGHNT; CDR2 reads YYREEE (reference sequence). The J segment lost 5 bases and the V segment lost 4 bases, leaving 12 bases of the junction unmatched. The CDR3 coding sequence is TGTGCCAGCAGCCCCCAAGAGCGGGGGTCCCGAGATACGCAGTATTTT. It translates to CASSPQERGSRDTQYF.

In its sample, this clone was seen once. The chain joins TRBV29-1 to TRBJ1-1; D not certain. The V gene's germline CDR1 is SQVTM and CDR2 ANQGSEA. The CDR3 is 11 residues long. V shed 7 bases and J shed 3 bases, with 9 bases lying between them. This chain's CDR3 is CSAPADTEAFF. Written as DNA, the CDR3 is TGCAGCGCCCCGGCGGACACTGAAGCTTTCTTT.

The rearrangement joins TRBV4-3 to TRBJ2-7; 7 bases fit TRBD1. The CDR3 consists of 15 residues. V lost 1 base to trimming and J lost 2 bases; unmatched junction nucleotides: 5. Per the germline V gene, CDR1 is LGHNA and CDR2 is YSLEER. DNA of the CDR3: TGCGCCAGCAGCCAAGCATCGCAGGGGGCCTACGAGCAGTACTTC. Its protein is CASSQASQGAYEQYF.

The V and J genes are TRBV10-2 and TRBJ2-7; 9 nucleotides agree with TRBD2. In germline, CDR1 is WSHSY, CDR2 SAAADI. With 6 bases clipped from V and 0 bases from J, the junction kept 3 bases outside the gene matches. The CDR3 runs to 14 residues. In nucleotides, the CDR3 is TGCGCCAGCAGGGTTAGCGGGAGCTCCTACGAGCAGTACTTC. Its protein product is CASRVSGSSYEQYF.

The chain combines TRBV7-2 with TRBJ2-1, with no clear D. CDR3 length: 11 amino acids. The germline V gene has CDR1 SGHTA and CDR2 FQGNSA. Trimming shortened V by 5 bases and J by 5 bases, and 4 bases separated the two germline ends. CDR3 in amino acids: CASSPDNEQFF. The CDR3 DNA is TGTGCCAGCAGCCCTGACAATGAGCAGTTCTTC.

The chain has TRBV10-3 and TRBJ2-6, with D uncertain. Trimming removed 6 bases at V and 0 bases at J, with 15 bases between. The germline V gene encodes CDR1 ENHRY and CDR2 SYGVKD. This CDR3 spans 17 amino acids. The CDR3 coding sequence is TGTGCCATCAGGAACCTTAACAGCATCTCTGGGGCCAACGTCCTGACTTTC. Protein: CAIRNLNSISGANVLTF.

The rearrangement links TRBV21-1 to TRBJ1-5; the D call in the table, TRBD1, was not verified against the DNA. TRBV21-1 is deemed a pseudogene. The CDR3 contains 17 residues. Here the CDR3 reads CASSKVGQLYSNQPQHF. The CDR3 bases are TGTGCCAGCAGCAAAGTGGGACAGCTCTATAGCAATCAGCCCCAGCATTTT.

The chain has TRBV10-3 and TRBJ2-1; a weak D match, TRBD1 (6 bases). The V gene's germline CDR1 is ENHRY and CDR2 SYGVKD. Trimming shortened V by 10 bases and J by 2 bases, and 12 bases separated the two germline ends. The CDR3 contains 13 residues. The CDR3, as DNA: TGTGCCACCTTAGACAGGCCCTACAATGAGCAGTTCTTC. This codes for CATLDRPYNEQFF.

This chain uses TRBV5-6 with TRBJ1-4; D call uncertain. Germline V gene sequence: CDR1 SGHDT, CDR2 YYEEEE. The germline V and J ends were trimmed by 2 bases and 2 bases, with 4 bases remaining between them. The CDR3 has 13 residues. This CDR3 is CASSFGTNEKLFF. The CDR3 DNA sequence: TGTGCCAGCAGCTTCGGGACTAATGAAAAACTGTTTTTT.

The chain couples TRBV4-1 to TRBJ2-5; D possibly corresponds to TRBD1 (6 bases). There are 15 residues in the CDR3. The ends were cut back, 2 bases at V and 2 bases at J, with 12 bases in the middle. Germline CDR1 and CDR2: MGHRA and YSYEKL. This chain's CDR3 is CASSQTGQLQETQYF. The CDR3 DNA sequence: TGCGCCAGCAGCCAAACTGGACAGTTACAAGAGACCCAGTACTTC.

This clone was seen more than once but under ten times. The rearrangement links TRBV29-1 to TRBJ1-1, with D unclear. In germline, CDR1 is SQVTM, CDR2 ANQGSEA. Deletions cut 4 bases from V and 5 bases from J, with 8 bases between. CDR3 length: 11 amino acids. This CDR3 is CSVARVTEAFF. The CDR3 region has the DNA TGCAGCGTTGCCCGGGTTACTGAAGCTTTCTTT.

DNA for the CDR3: TGTGCCAGCAGCTTAGGAGAGACTAGCGGGAACTACGAGCAGTACTTC. This encodes CASSLGETSGNYEQYF. This chain joins TRBV7-6 and TRBJ2-7; TRBD2 matches at 11 bases. Germline trimming cut 1 base from V and 3 bases from J; bases unmatched to any gene: 5. The CDR3 runs 16 residues. Germline CDR1 SGHVS, CDR2 FNYEAQ.

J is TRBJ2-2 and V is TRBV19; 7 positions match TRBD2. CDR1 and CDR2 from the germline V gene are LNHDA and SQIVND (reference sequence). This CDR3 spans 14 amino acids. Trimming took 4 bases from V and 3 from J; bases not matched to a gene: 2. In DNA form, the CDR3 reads TGTGCCAGTAGTAGGCGGGAGCACACCGGGGAGCTGTTTTTT. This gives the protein CASSRREHTGELFF.

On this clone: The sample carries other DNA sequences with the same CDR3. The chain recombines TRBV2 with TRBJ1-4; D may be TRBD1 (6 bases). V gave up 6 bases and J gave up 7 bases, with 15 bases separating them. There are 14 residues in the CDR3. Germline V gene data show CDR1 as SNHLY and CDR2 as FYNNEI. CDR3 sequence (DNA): TGTGCCAGCAGAGAACAGGGAGCGGGTGAAAAACTGTTTTTT. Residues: CASREQGAGEKLFF.